This TCR beta chain is drawn from a study of CD4 T cells in relation to SARS-CoV-2 and coronaviruses. Sorted naive or memory CD4+ cells met CEF peptides for over 9 days. Profiling relied on immunoSEQ multiplex PCR, and the TCRdb table lists in-frame clones only, not all of them. The profile shows 35,000 to 45,000 clones, 77% of them singletons. Germline-derived CDR1 and CDR2 are SQVTM and ANQGSEA. V shed 3 bases and J shed 4 bases, with 13 bases lying between them. This CDR3 comprises 13 residues. Regarding this clone: What it binds is not known.

The chain employs TRBV29-1 and TRBJ2-7, with D perhaps TRBD2 (6 bases). The receptor was derived from an adult with COVID-19. Sequences were obtained from memory CD4+ T cells from PBMCs, cultured in vitro. CDR3 DNA: TGCAGCGTTGAGGGAACCGGGGGTTACGAGCAGTACTTC. Translated, it gives CSVEGTGGYEQYF.